This T cell receptor beta chain was observed in a study of blood T cell repertoires in COVID-19. Background on the study: The cDNA or gDNA used as material had been derived from T cells, B-cell-depleted T cells, or PBMCs.

This table comes from immunoSEQ multiplex PCR, and its TCRdb copy is limited to in-frame clones, with some not included. The sample consists of just over 70,000 clones, around 80% of them appearing once. The length of the CDR3 is 13 residues. J was trimmed by 6 bases and V by 5 bases; bases with no gene match: 7. Looked up from germline, CDR1 is SQVTM and CDR2 is ANQGSEA. The sample comprised peripheral blood. The TCR originated in a man in his 70s who had recovered from COVID-19. J is TRBJ2-1 and V is TRBV29-1; 7 bases align to TRBD2. CDR3 region: CSVLGGSVNEQFF. CDR3 nucleotide sequence: TGCAGCGTTCTGGGCGGGAGTGTCAATGAGCAGTTCTTC.